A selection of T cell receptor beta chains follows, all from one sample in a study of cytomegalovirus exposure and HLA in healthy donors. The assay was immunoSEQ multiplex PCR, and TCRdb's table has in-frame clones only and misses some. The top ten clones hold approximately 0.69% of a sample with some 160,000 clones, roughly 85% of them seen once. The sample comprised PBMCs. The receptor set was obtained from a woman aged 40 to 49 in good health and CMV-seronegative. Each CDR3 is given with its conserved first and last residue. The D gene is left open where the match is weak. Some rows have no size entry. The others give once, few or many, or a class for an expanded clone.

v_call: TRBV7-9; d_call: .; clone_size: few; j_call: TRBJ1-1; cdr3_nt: TGTGCCAGCAGCTTATTACAGAACACTGAAGCTTTCTTT; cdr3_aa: CASSLLQNTEAFF
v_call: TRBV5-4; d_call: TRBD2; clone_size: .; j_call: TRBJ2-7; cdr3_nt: TGTGCCAGCAGCCCCACGGGGGGTAGCGGATCCTACGAGCAGTACTTC; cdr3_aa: CASSPTGGSGSYEQYF
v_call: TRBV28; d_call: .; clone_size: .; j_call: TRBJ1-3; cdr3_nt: TGTGCCAGCAGTCCCCTAAGGGCGAAACGGGAAAACACCATATATTTT; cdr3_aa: CASSPLRAKRENTIYF
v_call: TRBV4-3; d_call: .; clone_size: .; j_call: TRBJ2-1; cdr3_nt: TGCGCCAGCAGCCAACAGGTTGGAACCTACAATGAGCAGTTCTTC; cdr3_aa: CASSQQVGTYNEQFF
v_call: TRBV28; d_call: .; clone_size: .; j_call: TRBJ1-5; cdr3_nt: TGTGCCAGCAGCGAGGGAGGGATTCACCAGCCCCAGCATTTT; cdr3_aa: CASSEGGIHQPQHF
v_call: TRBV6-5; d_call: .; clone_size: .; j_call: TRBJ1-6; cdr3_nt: TGTGCCAGCAGTACGGGGAGGAGGGTGGTCTCACCCCTCCACTTT; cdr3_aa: CASSTGRRVVSPLHF
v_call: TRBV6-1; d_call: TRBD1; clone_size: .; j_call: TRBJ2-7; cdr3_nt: TGTGCCAGCGGGGAAAGGGGACAGCGAGCCTACGAGCAGTACTTC; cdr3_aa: CASGERGQRAYEQYF
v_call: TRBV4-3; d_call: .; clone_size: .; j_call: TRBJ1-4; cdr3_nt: TGCGCCAGCAGCCAAGAGGATCGAAGAGGAGAAAAACTGTTTTTT; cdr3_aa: CASSQEDRRGEKLFF
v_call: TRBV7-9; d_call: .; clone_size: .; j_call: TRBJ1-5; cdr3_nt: TGTGCCAGCAGCTCGAGCGTACCCTGGAATCAGCCCCAGCATTTT; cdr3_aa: CASSSSVPWNQPQHF
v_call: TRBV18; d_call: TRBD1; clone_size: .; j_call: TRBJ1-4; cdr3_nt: TGTGCCAGCTCACCCCGACAGGGATCTAATGAAAAACTGTTTTTT; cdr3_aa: CASSPRQGSNEKLFF
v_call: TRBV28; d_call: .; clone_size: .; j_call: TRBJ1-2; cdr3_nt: TGTGCCAGCAGTTTGTTGCCCCAGTACACCTTC; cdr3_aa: CASSLLPQYTF
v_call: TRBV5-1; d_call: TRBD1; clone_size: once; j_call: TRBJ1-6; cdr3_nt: TGCGCCAGCATGGCCGGCGGGACAGGGACCTCCCACCTCCACTTT; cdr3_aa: CASMAGGTGTSHLHF
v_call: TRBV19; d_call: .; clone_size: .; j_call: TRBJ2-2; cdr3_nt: TGTGCCAGTAGTCTCGCCGTACAGGGCACCGGGGAGCTGTTTTTT; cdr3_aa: CASSLAVQGTGELFF
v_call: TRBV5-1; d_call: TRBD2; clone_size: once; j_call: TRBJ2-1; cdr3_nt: TGCGCCAGCAGCTTGACGGGGGGGTACAATGAGCAGTTCTTC; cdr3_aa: CASSLTGGYNEQFF
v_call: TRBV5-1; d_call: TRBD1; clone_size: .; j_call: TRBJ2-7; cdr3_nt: TGCGCCAGCAGCCGAGGGACAGCAGGAACCTACGAGCAGTACTTC; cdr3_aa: CASSRGTAGTYEQYF
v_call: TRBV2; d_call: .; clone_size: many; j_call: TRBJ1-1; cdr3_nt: TGTGCCAGCATGTTCGACAAGAACACTGAAGCTTTCTTT; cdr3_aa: CASMFDKNTEAFF
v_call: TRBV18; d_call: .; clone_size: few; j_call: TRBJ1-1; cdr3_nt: TGTGCCAGCTCACCACGACAGGATCACACTGAAGCTTTCTTT; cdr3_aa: CASSPRQDHTEAFF
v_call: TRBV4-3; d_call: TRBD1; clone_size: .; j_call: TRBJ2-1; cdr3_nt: TGCGCCAGCAGCCAGCGAGGCTCGGGACAGAACAATGAGCAGTTCTTC; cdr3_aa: CASSQRGSGQNNEQFF
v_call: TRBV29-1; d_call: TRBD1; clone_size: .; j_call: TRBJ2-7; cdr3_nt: TGCAGCACCAGAGAAACGGGACAGGGTGTCGAGCAGTACTTC; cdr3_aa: CSTRETGQGVEQYF
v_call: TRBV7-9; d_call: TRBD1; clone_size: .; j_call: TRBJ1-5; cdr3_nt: TGTGCCAGCAGCGAAGGGGGCGCGAAAACTCAGCCCCAGCATTTT; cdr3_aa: CASSEGGAKTQPQHF
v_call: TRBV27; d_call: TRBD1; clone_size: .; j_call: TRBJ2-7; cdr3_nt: TGTGCCAGCAGCTTGACAGGGGCCCCCTACGAGCAGTACTTC; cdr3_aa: CASSLTGAPYEQYF
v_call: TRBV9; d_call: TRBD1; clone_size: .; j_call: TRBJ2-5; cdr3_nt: TGTGCCAGCAGCGCCGGGACAGGATGGGAGACCCAGTACTTC; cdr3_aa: CASSAGTGWETQYF